This T cell receptor (beta chain) was retrieved from a study of T cell responses to AZD1222 COVID-19 vaccine. Remarks on this clone: No antigen is known for it.

Libraries were prepared by immunoSEQ multiplex PCR; TCRdb keeps only in-frame clonotypes and omits some of them. The sample lists some 170,000 clones, about 87% seen once, with more than 3.5% in the top ten. The CDR3 totals 14 residues. The germline V and J ends were trimmed by 5 bases and 4 bases, with 15 bases remaining between them. The germline V gene has CDR1 SGHTA and CDR2 FQGNSA. The study, taken as a whole, reports: Clonal diversity may have been underestimated in mostly white British donors. Among those given AZD1222, only five or six were seropositive at baseline. Reports say nearly half of spike-specific TCRs go after unmutated variant regions.

The TCR was taken from an adult who received the MenACWY meningococcal vaccine as a control. The chain employs TRBV7-2 and TRBJ2-7; D is possibly TRBD1 (6 bases). The source material was peripheral blood, sampled 28 days after the second dose of the MenACWY control vaccine. The CDR3 nucleotides are TGTGCCAGCAGCCAGGGCTCAGACAGGTACGAGCAGTACTTC. Its translation: CASSQGSDRYEQYF.